These 21 T cell receptor beta chains originate from one sample sequenced in a study of CD8+ T cells in alopecia areata. RNA extraction and reverse transcription yielded cDNA as sequencing template. Assay: immunoSEQ multiplex PCR; the TCRdb copy retains only in-frame clones and omits some. The table has fewer than 150,000 clones, 30% to 40% seen once. Sequencing was performed on CD4+ T cells sorted from blood. The receptors come from a human donor with alopecia areata.

V is TRBV29-1 and J is TRBJ2-1, with 7 bases that match TRBD1. Losses at the gene ends were 5 bases for V and 4 bases for J; bases not matched to a gene: 8. The CDR3 contains 14 residues. CDR1 is SQVTM and CDR2 is ANQGSEA in the germline V gene. CDR3 DNA: TGCAGCGTTAAGGGGGCAAGGATGTACAATGAGCAGTTCTTC. Amino acid sequence: CSVKGARMYNEQFF.

CDR3 coding DNA: TGTGCCAGCAGCTCCTCTAGCGCAATCTACAATGAGCAGTTCTTC. Translated: CASSSSSAIYNEQFF. The chain is built from TRBV7-3 and TRBJ2-1, with D perhaps matching TRBD2 (6 bases). Trimming stripped 4 bases from V and 3 bases from J, with 13 bases between. Germline-derived CDR1 and CDR2 are SGHTA and FQGTGA. The CDR3 contains 15 residues.

The genes are TRBV30 and TRBJ1-1, with a possible D match to TRBD1 (6 bases). V dropped 2 bases and J dropped 10 bases, with 11 bases sitting between them. The CDR3 runs 11 residues. Germline assignment: CDR1 GTSNPN and CDR2 SVGIG (reference sequence). CDR3 loop: CAWSLGAGAFF. CDR3 bases: TGTGCCTGGAGTTTGGGGGCGGGAGCTTTCTTT.

The chain combines TRBV29-1 with TRBJ1-1; D unresolved. The germline V and J ends were trimmed by 4 bases and 3 bases, with 3 bases remaining between them. This CDR3 is 10 amino acids long. Germline CDR1 and CDR2: SQVTM and ANQGSEA. The CDR3 loop reads CSVGYTEAFF. The CDR3 bases are TGCAGCGTTGGCTACACTGAAGCTTTCTTT.

The chain uses TRBV5-1 and TRBJ2-7; D is possibly TRBD1 (7 bases). The germline V and J ends were trimmed by 1 base and 4 bases, with 12 bases remaining between them. The V gene's germline CDR1 is SGHRS and CDR2 YFSETQ. CDR3 size: 14 residues. The CDR3 DNA reads TGCGCCAGCAGCTTGTTTGCAGGGGGGTACGAGCAGTACTTC. The encoded protein is CASSLFAGGYEQYF.

The chain carries TRBV30 and TRBJ2-7; 9 nucleotides align to TRBD1. The CDR3 has 14 amino acids. Germline V gene sequence: CDR1 GTSNPN, CDR2 SVGIG (reference sequence). With 4 bases clipped from V and 6 bases from J, the junction kept 10 bases outside the gene matches. CDR3 in DNA: TGTGCCTGGACGAGATCGGGACAGGGTGGCGAGCAGTACTTC. Protein sequence: CAWTRSGQGGEQYF.

The chain employs TRBV29-1 and TRBJ1-1; TRBD1 might be the D (6 bases). V was pared by 3 bases and J by 5 bases, with 13 bases between. The CDR3 is made up of 13 amino acids. Germline V gives CDR1 SQVTM, CDR2 ANQGSEA. CDR3 in DNA: TGCAGCGTTGAGCCCAGGGGCAGGACTGAAGCTTTCTTT. It yields the protein CSVEPRGRTEAFF. The full variable domain, in which reference TRBV29-1 and TRBJ1-1 provide the parts outside the CDR3, is SAVISQKPSRDICQRGTSLTIQCQVDSQVTMMFWYRQQPGQSLTLIATANQGSEATYESGFVIDKFPISRPNLTFSTLTVSNMSPEDSSIYLCSVEPRGRTEAFFGQGTRLTVV.

Only one count was recorded for this clone. This chain uses TRBV29-1 with TRBJ1-4; TRBD1 agrees at 10 bases. The CDR3 covers 14 residues. The V gene end was trimmed by 6 bases and the J gene end by 8 bases; junction bases not matched to a gene: 9. Germline lookup yields CDR1 SQVTM and CDR2 ANQGSEA. CDR3 bases: TGCAGCGTGGGGGACAGGGGCCTAAGGGAAAAACTGTTTTTT. This gives the protein CSVGDRGLREKLFF.

V gene TRBV7-8 combines with J gene TRBJ2-3; 8 bases align to TRBD2. The CDR3 consists of 17 residues. V dropped 5 bases and J dropped 0; count of bases not matched to a gene: 10. Germline V gene sequence: CDR1 SGHVS, CDR2 FQNEAQ. CDR3 loop: CASSARGSGGSTDTQYF. CDR3 nucleotides: TGTGCCAGCAGCGCCCGGGGCAGCGGGGGAAGCACAGATACGCAGTATTTT. Full variable domain (outside the CDR3, taken from reference TRBV7-8 and TRBJ2-3): GAGVSQSPRYKVAKRGQDVALRCDPISGHVSLFWYQQALGQGPEFLTYFQNEAQLDKSGLPSDRFFAERPEGSVSTLKIQRTQQEDSAVYLCASSARGSGGSTDTQYFGPGTRLTVL.

This clone was recorded a few times. This chain joins TRBV29-1 and TRBJ2-5; 10 bases map to TRBD2. This CDR3 spans 14 amino acids. Germline lookup yields CDR1 SQVTM and CDR2 ANQGSEA. V was pared by 3 bases and J by 3 bases, with 4 bases of the junction left unmatched. In nucleotides, the CDR3 is TGCAGCGTTGATTCAGGACTAGCGGAAGAGACCCAGTACTTC. Protein sequence: CSVDSGLAEETQYF.

The chain links TRBV9 to TRBJ2-1, with D unclear. The CDR3 consists of 16 residues. CDR1 is SGDLS, CDR2 YYNGEE, per germline. Between the trimmed V and J ends, which lost 4 bases and 0 bases, there was a span of 14 bases. The CDR3 DNA reads TGTGCCAGCAGCCCCCGACCGAGGAGCTCCTACAATGAGCAGTTCTTC. Protein: CASSPRPRSSYNEQFF.

The chain combines TRBV4-1 with TRBJ2-7; D is unclear. The CDR3 consists of 15 residues. V lost 1 base and J 1 base, leaving 11 bases between the germline ends. Germline V gives CDR1 MGHRA, CDR2 YSYEKL. CDR3 residues: CASSQAFPKSYEQYF. For the CDR3, the DNA is TGCGCCAGCAGCCAAGCATTTCCTAAGTCCTACGAGCAGTACTTC.

Only a few counts were recorded for this clone. The J gene is TRBJ2-5, the V gene TRBV29-1; 7 bases align to TRBD1. CDR1 is SQVTM and CDR2 is ANQGSEA in the germline V gene. The CDR3 length is 14 residues. V was pared by 4 bases and J by 2 bases, with 7 bases of the junction left unmatched. The CDR3 here is CSVAIGTVQETQYF. The DNA for the CDR3 is TGCAGCGTTGCGATTGGGACAGTACAAGAGACCCAGTACTTC.

The chain combines TRBV29-1 with TRBJ1-4; TRBD1 is a possible D gene (6 bases). CDR3 size: 12 residues. Germline CDR1 SQVTM, CDR2 ANQGSEA. The germline V and J ends were trimmed by 4 bases and 5 bases, with 8 bases remaining between them. As DNA, the CDR3 is TGCAGCGTTGGTCAGGGGAATGAAAAACTGTTTTTT. Amino acids: CSVGQGNEKLFF.

This clone was seen a single time. The genes are TRBV2 and TRBJ1-1, with a tentative D call TRBD1 (5 bases). The CDR3 is made up of 12 amino acids. Germline V lookup: CDR1 SNHLY, CDR2 FYNNEI. V lost 7 bases to trimming and J lost 11 bases, with 17 bases between them. CDR3 loop: CASTPVGVRAFF. The CDR3 nucleotides are TGTGCCAGCACCCCAGTAGGGGTCCGCGCTTTCTTT.

This clone was recorded a few times. In DNA, the CDR3 is TGTGCCAGCAGCGCGGCCGGGACTCCGAATGAGCAGTTCTTC. It encodes CASSAAGTPNEQFF. V gene TRBV5-4 combines with J gene TRBJ2-1; TRBD2 might be the D (6 bases). V was shortened by 4 bases and J by 7 bases, with 15 bases between the two germline ends. The CDR3 sequence is 14 residues long. CDR1 is SGHNT and CDR2 is YYREEE in the germline V gene (reference sequence).

For the CDR3, the DNA is TGCACCGCGGGGAGAGACGATGGCTACACCTTC. Protein: CTAGRDDGYTF. J is TRBJ1-2 and V is TRBV29-1; D not resolved. The V gene's germline CDR1 is SQVTM and CDR2 ANQGSEA. The CDR3 is 11 residues long.

V gene TRBV7-9 combines with J gene TRBJ1-2; the match to TRBD1 covers 8 bases. Germline V gene sequence: CDR1 SEHNR, CDR2 FQNEAQ (reference sequence). Unmatched junction bases numbered 10, after V lost 4 bases and J lost 9 bases. CDR3 length equals 14 residues. In nucleotides, the CDR3 is TGTGCCAGCAGCTCCGGGACAGGCCGACGGAGCTACACCTTC. Encoded protein: CASSSGTGRRSYTF.

The rearrangement joins TRBV9 to TRBJ2-2, with D possibly called TRBD1 or TRBD2 (5 bases each). The V and J ends lost 4 bases and 6 bases respectively, with 10 bases between them. Germline CDR1 SGDLS, CDR2 YYNGEE. The CDR3 has 13 residues. The CDR3 bases are TGTGCCAGCAGCTCGTGGGACGCCGGGGAGCTGTTTTTT. It specifies CASSSWDAGELFF.

This chain connects TRBV5-6 to TRBJ2-2; D not certain. In germline, CDR1 is SGHDT, CDR2 YYEEEE. The V end lost 3 bases, the J end lost 3 bases, and 6 bases lay between the germline ends. This CDR3 region has 13 residues. The CDR3 DNA follows: TGTGCCAGCAGCTGGTGGTACACCGGGGAGCTGTTTTTT. Residues: CASSWWYTGELFF.

This clone showed up just a few times. The V and J genes are TRBV29-1 and TRBJ1-4; D perhaps matches TRBD1 (5 bases). This CDR3 contains 13 residues. V lost 4 bases to trimming and J lost 3 bases, with 9 bases between them. Germline V gene lookup returns CDR1 SQVTM and CDR2 ANQGSEA. For the CDR3, the DNA is TGCAGCGTTGTCAGGGTCCCTAATGAAAAACTGTTTTTT. Protein: CSVVRVPNEKLFF.